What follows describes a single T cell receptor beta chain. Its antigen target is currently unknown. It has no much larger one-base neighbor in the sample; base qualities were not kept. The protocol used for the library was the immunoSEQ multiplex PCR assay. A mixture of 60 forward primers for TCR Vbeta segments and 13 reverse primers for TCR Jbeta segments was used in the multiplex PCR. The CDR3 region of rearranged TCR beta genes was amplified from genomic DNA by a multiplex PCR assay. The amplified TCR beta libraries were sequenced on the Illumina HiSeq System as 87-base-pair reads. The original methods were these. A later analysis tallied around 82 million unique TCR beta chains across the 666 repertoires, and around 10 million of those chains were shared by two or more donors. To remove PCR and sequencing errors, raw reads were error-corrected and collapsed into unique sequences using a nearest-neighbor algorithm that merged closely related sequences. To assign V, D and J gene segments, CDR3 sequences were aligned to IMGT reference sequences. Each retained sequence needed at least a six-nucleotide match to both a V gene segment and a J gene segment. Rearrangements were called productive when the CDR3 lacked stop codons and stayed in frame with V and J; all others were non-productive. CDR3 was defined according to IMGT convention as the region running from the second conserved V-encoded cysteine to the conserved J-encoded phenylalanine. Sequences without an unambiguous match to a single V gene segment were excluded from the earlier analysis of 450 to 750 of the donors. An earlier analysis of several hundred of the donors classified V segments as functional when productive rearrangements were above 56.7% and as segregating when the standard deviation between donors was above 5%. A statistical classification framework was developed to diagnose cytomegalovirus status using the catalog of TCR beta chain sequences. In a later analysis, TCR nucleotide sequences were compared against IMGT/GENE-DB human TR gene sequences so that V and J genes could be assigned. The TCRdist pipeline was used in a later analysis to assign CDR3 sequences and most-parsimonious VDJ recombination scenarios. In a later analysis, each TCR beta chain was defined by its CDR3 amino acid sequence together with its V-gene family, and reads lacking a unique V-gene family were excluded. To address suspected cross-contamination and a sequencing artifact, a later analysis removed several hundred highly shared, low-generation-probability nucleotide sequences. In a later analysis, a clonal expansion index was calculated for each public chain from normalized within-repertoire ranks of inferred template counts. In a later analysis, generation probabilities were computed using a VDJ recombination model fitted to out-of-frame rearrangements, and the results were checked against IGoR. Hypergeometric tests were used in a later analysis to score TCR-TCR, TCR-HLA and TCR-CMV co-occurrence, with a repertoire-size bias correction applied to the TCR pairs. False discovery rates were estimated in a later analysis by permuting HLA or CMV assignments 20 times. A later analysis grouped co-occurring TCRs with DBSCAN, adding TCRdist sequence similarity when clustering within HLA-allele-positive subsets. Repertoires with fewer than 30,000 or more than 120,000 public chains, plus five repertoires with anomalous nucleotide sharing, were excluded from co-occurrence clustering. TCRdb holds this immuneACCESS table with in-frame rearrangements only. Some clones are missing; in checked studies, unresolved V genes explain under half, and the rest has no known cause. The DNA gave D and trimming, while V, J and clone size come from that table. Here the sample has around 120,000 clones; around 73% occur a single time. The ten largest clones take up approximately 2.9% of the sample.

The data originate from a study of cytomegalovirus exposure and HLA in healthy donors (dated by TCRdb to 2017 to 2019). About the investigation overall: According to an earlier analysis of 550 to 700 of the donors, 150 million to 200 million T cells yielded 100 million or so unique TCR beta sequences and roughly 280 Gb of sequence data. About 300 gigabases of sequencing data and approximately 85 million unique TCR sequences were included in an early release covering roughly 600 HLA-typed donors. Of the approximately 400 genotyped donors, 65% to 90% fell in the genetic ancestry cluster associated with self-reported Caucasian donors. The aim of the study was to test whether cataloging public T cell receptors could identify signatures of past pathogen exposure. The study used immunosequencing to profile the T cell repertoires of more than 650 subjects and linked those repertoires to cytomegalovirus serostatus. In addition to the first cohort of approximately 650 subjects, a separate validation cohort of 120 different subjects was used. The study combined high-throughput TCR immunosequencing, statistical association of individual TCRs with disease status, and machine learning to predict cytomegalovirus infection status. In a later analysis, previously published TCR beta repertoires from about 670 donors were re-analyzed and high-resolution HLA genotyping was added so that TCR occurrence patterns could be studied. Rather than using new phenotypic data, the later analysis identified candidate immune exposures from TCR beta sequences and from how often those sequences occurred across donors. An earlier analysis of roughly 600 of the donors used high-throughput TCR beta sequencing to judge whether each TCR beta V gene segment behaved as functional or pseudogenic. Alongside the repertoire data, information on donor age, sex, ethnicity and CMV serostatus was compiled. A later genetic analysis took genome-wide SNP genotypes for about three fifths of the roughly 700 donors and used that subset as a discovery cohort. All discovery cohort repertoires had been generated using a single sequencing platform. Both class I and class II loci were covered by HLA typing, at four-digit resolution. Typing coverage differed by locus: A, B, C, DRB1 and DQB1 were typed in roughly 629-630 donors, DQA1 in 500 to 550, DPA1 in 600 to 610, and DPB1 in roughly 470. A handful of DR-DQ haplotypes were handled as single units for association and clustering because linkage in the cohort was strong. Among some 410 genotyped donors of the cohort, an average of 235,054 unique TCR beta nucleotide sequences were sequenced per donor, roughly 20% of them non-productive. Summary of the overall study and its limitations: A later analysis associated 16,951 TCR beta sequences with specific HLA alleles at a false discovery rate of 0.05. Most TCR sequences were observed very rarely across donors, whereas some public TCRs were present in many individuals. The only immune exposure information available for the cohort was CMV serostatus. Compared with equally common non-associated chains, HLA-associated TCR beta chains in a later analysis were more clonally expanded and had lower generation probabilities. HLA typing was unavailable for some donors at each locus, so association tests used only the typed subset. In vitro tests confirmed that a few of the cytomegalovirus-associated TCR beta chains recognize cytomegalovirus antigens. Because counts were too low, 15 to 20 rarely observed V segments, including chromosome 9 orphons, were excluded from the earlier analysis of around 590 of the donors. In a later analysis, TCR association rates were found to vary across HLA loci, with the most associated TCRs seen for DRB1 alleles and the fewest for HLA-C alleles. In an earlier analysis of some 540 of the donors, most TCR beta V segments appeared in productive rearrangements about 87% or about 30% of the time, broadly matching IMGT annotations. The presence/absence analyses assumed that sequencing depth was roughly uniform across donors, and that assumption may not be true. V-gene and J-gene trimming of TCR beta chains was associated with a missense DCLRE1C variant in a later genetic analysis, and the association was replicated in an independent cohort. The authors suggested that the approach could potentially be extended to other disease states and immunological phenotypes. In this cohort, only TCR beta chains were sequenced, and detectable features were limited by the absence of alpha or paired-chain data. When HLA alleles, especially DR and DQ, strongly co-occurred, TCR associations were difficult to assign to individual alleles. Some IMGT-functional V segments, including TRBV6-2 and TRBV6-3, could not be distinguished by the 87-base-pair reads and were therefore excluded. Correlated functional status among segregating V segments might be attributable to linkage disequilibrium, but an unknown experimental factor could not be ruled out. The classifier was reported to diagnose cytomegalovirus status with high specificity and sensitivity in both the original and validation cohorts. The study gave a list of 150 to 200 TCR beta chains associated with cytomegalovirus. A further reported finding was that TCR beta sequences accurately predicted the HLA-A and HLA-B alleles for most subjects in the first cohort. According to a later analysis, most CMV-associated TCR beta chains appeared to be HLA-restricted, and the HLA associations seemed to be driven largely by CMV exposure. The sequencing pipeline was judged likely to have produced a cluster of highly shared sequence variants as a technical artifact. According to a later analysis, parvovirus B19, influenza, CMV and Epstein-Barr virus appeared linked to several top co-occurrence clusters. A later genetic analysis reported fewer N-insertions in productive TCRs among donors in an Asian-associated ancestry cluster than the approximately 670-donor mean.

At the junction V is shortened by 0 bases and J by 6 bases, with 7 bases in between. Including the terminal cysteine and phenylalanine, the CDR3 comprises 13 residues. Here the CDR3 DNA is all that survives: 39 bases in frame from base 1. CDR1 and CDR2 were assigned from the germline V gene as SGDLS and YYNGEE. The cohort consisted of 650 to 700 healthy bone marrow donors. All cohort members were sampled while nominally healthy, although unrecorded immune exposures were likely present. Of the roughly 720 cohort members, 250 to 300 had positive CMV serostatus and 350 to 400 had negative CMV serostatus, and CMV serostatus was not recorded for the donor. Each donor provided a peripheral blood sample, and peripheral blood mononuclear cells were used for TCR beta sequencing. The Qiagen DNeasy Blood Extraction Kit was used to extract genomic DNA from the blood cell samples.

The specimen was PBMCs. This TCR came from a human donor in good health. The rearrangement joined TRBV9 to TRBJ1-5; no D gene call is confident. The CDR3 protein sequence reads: CASSVGGFQPQHF. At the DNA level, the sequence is TGTGCCAGCAGCGTAGGAGGGTTTCAGCCCCAGCATTTT.